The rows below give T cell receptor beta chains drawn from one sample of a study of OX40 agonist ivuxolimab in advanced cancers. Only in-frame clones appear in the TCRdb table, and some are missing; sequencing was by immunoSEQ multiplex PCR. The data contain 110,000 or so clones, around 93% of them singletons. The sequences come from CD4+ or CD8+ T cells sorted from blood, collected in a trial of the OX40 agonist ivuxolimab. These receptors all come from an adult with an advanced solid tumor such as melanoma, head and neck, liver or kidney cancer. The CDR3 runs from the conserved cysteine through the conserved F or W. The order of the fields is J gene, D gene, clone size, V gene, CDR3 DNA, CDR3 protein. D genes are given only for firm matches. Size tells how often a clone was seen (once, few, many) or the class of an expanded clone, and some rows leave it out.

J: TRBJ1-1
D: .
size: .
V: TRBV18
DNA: TGTGCCAGCTCAGTCAATTCGAACACTGAAGCTTTCTTT
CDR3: CASSVNSNTEAFF

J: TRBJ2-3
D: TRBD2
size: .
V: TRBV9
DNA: TGTGCCAGCAGCCCCCGACTAGCGAAAGATACGCAGTATTTT
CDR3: CASSPRLAKDTQYF

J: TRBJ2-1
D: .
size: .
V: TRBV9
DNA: TGTGCCAGCAGCGTAGGGCTGAGGTCAATTACGGAAGAGCAGTTCTTC
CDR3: CASSVGLRSITEEQFF

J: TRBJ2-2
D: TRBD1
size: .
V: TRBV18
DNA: TGTGCCAGCTTTTCACAGGGGGCGAACACCGGGGAGCTGTTTTTT
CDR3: CASFSQGANTGELFF

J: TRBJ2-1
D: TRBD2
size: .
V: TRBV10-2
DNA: TGCGCCAGCAGTGGAGGCTGGGGTAGCGGGGGAGAGCATGAGCAGTTCTTC
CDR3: CASSGGWGSGGEHEQFF

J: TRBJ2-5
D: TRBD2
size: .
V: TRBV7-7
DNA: TGTGCTAGCAGCGCGGGGGGGGCCCAAGAGACCCAGTACTTC
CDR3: CASSAGGAQETQYF

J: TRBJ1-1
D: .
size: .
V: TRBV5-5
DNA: TGTGCCAGCAGCATTCAGGGTATACACACTGAAGCTTTCTTT
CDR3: CASSIQGIHTEAFF

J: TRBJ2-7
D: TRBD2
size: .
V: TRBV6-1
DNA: TGTGCCAGCAGTGGGGGACTAGCGGGAAATAGGTACGAGCAGTACTTC
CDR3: CASSGGLAGNRYEQYF

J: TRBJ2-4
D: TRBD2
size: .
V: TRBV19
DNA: TGTGCCAGTAGTATAGGAGCGGGGTTAGCCAAAAACATTCAGTACTTC
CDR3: CASSIGAGLAKNIQYF

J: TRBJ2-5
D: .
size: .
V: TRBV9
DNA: TGTGCCAGCAGCGTAATGGCAGCCCAAGAGACCCAGTACTTC
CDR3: CASSVMAAQETQYF

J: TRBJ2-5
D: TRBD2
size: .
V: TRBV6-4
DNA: TGTGCCAGCACAAGAGGGACTAGCGGGTCCCAAGAGACCCAGTACTTC
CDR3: CASTRGTSGSQETQYF

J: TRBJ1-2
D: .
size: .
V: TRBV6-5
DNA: TGTGCCAGCAGTTACTCTCAGTACGGCTATGGCTACACCTTC
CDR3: CASSYSQYGYGYTF

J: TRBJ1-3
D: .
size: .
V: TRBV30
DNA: TGTGCCTGGTCGGGGCGTAACACCATATATTTT
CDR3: CAWSGRNTIYF

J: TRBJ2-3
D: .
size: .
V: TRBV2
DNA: TGTGCCAGCAGTCCCCCGGGCACAGATACGCAGTATTTT
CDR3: CASSPPGTDTQYF

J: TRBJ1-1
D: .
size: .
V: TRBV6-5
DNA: TGTGCCAGCAGTTACTGGCAGTCCATGAACACTGAAGCTTTCTTT
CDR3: CASSYWQSMNTEAFF

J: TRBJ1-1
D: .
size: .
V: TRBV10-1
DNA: TGCGCCAGCAGCAGGGGGAACACTGAAGCTTTCTTT
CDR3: CASSRGNTEAFF

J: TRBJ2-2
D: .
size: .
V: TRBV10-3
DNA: TGTGCCATCAGTGTTCAGTTGGGGGACCGCGGGGAGCTGTTTTTT
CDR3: CAISVQLGDRGELFF

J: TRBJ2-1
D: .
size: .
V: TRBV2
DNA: TGTGCCAGCAGCTACAGACCCTACAATGAGCAGTTCTTC
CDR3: CASSYRPYNEQFF

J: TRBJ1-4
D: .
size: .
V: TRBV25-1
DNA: TGTGCCAGCAGTGGCCGACAAGGGGAAAAACTGTTTTTT
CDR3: CASSGRQGEKLFF

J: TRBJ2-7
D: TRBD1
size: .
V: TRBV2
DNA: TGTGCCAGCCGGGACAGGGCCCCCTACGAGCAGTACTTC
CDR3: CASRDRAPYEQYF

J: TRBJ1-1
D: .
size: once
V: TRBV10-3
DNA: TGTGCCATCAGCGAACTGGGGGTAGGGGTTGAAGCTTTCTTT
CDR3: CAISELGVGVEAFF

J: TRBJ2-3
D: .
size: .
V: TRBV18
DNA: TGTGCCAGCTCACCACCCAACACAGATACGCAGTATTTT
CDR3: CASSPPNTDTQYF

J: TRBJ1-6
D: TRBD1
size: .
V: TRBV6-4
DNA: TGTGCCAGCAGCGAAGAAGGGGGCATCGGTTCACCCCTCCACTTT
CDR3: CASSEEGGIGSPLHF

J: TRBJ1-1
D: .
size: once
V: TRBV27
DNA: TGTGCCAGCAGTTCCCGAGGAGGGGACACTGAAGCTTTCTTT
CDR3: CASSSRGGDTEAFF

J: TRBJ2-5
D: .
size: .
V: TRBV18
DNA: TGTGCCAGCTCCCCCTATACAGAAGGCCAAGAGACCCAGTACTTC
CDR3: CASSPYTEGQETQYF